The subject of this entry is one T cell receptor beta chain. Method: immunoSEQ multiplex PCR; TCRdb's copy keeps in-frame clones and lacks some. The sample shows about 100,000 clones, almost 96% of them seen only once. This sample is part of a study of technical replicates of blood from several donors. Germline V lookup: CDR1 MGHRA, CDR2 YSYEKL. The CDR3 spans 17 residues. V shed 0 bases, J shed 2 bases, and the junction held 6 bases outside the gene matches. The sample was T cells isolated from PBMCs. This TCR was recovered from a human donor in good health. The chain joins TRBV4-1 to TRBJ2-3, with 9 bases that match TRBD2. The CDR3 nucleotides read TGCGCCAGCAGCCAAGACCTTCTAGCGGGAATCACAGATACGCAGTATTTT. The encoded protein is CASSQDLLAGITDTQYF.